A selection of T cell receptor beta chains follows, all from one sample in a study of T cell responses to AZD1222 COVID-19 vaccine. Here immunoSEQ multiplex PCR was the method, and the copy in TCRdb shows in-frame clones only, minus some. The data contain tens of thousands of clones, 85% to 90% of them singletons. The sequenced sample was peripheral blood, obtained 28 days after the second AZD1222 dose. Receptors were obtained from an adult who received the AZD1222 COVID-19 vaccine. The CDR3 runs from the conserved cysteine through the conserved F or W. Fields, in order: D gene, V gene, J gene, clone size, CDR3 protein, CDR3 DNA. A D gene is named only where the DNA matches it firmly. Not every row has a clone size; where given, it reads once, few, many or a size class.

d_call: -
v_call: TRBV30
j_call: TRBJ1-4
clone_size: -
cdr3_aa: CAWSVLEKLFF
cdr3_nt: TGTGCCTGGAGTGTACTTGAAAAACTGTTTTTT

d_call: TRBD1
v_call: TRBV5-1
j_call: TRBJ1-2
clone_size: -
cdr3_aa: CASSFSGTDLGGYTF
cdr3_nt: TGCGCCAGCAGCTTTTCCGGGACAGACCTGGGAGGCTACACCTTC

d_call: TRBD1
v_call: TRBV19
j_call: TRBJ1-2
clone_size: -
cdr3_aa: CASTNLQGGYGYTF
cdr3_nt: TGTGCCAGCACAAACTTACAGGGGGGCTATGGCTACACCTTC

d_call: -
v_call: TRBV7-9
j_call: TRBJ2-7
clone_size: -
cdr3_aa: CASSPNLGYEQYF
cdr3_nt: TGTGCCAGCAGCCCTAATCTGGGCTACGAGCAGTACTTC

d_call: -
v_call: TRBV19
j_call: TRBJ2-3
clone_size: -
cdr3_aa: CASSITGTSTDTQYF
cdr3_nt: TGTGCCAGTAGTATAACAGGGACTAGCACAGATACGCAGTATTTT

d_call: -
v_call: TRBV18
j_call: TRBJ2-7
clone_size: -
cdr3_aa: CASSSSGGSSYEQYF
cdr3_nt: TGTGCCAGCTCCTCCTCAGGAGGCAGCTCCTACGAGCAGTACTTC

d_call: TRBD1
v_call: TRBV7-9
j_call: TRBJ1-4
clone_size: -
cdr3_aa: CASSSGTVATNEKLFF
cdr3_nt: TGTGCCAGCAGCTCTGGGACAGTTGCAACTAATGAAAAACTGTTTTTT

d_call: -
v_call: TRBV30
j_call: TRBJ1-1
clone_size: -
cdr3_aa: CAWSHTSTGNTEAFF
cdr3_nt: TGTGCCTGGAGTCACACCAGTACAGGGAACACTGAAGCTTTCTTT

d_call: -
v_call: TRBV24-1
j_call: TRBJ1-1
clone_size: -
cdr3_aa: CATSARSGGTEAFF
cdr3_nt: TGTGCCACCAGTGCCCGATCGGGCGGAACTGAAGCTTTCTTT

d_call: TRBD1
v_call: TRBV9
j_call: TRBJ1-6
clone_size: -
cdr3_aa: CASSNTGGKYNSPLHF
cdr3_nt: TGTGCCAGCAGCAACACAGGGGGAAAGTATAATTCACCCCTCCACTTT

d_call: -
v_call: TRBV19
j_call: TRBJ1-2
clone_size: -
cdr3_aa: CASLGGLWYYGYTF
cdr3_nt: TGTGCCAGCCTCGGCGGACTCTGGTACTATGGCTACACCTTC

d_call: -
v_call: TRBV3-1/TRBV3-2
j_call: TRBJ1-5
clone_size: -
cdr3_aa: CASSPRDSNQPQHF
cdr3_nt: TGTGCCAGCAGCCCCCGGGACAGCAATCAGCCCCAGCATTTT

d_call: TRBD1
v_call: TRBV9
j_call: TRBJ2-2
clone_size: -
cdr3_aa: CASSGQGALAGELFF
cdr3_nt: TGTGCCAGCAGCGGACAGGGGGCATTGGCTGGGGAGCTGTTTTTT

d_call: -
v_call: TRBV4-2
j_call: TRBJ2-1
clone_size: once
cdr3_aa: CASSQVGRGDNEQFF
cdr3_nt: TGTGCCAGCAGCCAAGTAGGGAGGGGGGATAATGAGCAGTTCTTC